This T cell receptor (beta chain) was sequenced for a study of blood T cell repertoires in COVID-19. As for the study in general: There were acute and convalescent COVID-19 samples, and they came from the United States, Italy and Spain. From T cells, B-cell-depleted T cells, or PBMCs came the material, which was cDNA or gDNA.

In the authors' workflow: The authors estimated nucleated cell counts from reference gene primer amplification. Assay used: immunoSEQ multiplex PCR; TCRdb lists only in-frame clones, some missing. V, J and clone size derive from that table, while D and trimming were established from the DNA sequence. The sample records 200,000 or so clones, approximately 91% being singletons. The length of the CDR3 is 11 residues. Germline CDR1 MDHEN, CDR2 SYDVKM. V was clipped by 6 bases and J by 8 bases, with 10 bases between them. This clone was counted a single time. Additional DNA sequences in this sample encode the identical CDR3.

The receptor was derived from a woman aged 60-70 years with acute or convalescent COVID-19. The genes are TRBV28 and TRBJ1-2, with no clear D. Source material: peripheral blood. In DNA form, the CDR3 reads TGTGCCAGCAGGGAGGGAGACGGCTACACCTTC. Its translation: CASREGDGYTF.